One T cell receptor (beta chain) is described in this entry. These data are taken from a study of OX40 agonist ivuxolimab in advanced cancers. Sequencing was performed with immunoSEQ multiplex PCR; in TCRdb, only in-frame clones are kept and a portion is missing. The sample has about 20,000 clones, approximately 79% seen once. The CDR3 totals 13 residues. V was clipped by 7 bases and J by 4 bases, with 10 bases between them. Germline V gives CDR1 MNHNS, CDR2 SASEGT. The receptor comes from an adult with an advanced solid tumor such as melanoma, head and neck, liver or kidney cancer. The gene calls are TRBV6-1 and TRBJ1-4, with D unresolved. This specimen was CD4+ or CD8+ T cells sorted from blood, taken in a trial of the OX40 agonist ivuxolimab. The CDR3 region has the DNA TGTGCCAGCACCTACAGTGTTAATGAAAAACTGTTTTTT. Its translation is CASTYSVNEKLFF.